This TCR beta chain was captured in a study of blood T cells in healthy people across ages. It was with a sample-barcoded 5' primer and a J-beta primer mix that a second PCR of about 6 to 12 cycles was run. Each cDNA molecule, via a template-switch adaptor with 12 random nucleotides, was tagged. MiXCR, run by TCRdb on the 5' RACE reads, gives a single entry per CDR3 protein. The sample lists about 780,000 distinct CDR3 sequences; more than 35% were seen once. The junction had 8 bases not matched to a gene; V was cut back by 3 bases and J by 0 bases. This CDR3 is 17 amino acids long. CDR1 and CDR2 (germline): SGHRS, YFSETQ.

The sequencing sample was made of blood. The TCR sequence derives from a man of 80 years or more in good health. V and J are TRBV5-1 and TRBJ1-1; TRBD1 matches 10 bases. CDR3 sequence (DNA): TGCGCCAGCAGCTACGGACAGGGGGTTAGGATGAACACTGAAGCTTTCTTT. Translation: CASSYGQGVRMNTEAFF.